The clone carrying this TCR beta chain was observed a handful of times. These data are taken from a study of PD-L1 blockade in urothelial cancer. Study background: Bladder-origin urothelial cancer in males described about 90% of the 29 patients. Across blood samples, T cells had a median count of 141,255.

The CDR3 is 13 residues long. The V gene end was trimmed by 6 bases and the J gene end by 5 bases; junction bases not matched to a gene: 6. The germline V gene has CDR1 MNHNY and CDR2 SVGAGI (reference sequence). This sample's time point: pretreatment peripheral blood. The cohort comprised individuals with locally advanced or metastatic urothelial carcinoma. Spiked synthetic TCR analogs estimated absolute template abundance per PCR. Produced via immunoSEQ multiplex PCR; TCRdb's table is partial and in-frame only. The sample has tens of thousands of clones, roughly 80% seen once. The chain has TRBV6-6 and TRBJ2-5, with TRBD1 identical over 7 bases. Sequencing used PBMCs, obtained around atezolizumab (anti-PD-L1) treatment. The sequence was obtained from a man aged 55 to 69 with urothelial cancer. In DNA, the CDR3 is TGTGCCAGCAGACCGACAGGGACCGAGACCCAGTACTTC. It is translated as CASRPTGTETQYF.